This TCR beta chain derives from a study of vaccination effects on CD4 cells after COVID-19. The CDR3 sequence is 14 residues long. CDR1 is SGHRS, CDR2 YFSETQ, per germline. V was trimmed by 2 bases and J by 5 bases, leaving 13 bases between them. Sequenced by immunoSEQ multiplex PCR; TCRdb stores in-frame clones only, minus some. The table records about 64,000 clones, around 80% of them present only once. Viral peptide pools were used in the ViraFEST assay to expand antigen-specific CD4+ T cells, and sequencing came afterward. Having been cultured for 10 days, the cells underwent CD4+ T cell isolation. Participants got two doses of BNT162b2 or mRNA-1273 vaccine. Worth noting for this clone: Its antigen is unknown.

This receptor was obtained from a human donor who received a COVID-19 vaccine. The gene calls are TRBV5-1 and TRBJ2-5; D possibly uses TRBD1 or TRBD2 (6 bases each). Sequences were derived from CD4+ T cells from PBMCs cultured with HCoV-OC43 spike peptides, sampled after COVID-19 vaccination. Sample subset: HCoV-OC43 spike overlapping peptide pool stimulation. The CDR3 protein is CASSFGGGEETQYF. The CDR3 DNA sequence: TGCGCCAGCAGCTTCGGGGGCGGGGAGGAGACCCAGTACTTC.